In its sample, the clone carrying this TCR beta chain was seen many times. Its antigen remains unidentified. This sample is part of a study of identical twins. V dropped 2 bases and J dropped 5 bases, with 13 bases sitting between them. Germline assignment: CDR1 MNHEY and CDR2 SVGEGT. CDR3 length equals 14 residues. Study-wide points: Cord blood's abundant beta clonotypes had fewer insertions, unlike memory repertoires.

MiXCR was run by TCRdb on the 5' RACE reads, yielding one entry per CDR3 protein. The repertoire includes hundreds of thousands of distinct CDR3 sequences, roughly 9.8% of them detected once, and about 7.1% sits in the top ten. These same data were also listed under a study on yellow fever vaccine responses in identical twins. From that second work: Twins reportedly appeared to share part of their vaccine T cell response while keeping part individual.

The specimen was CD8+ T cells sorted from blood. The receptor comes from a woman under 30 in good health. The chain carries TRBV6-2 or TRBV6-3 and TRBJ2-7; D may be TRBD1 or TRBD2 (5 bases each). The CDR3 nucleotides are TGTGCCAGCAGTTACCTCGCCGGGACCCACGAGCAGTACTTC. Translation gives CASSYLAGTHEQYF.